Following are 6 T cell receptor beta chains from one sample sequenced in a study of STAT3 mutations in large granular lymphocyte leukemia. Their specific antigens are unknown. Generated by immunoSEQ multiplex PCR, the TCRdb table keeps only in-frame clones and is missing some. Of tens of thousands of clones listed, approximately 94% are singletons. Overall study results and limits: Every T-cell large granular lymphocyte leukemia patient had at least one immunodominant TCR beta clonotype.

The specimen sequenced was peripheral blood mononuclear cells. These receptors came from a man in his forties or fifties with T-cell large granular lymphocyte leukemia. Some clones in this sample may be carry-over from other donors' samples.

The chain employs TRBV5-4 and TRBJ2-5, with 7 bases lining up with TRBD1. CDR3 size: 17 residues. Per germline, CDR1 SGHNT and CDR2 YYREEE (reference sequence). The V segment lost 0 bases and the J segment 4 bases; nucleotides outside the gene matches: 12. As DNA, the CDR3 is TGTGCCAGCAGCTTGGGACAGGGAGTAGGGTTGGTAGAGACCCAGTACTTC. Its translation: CASSLGQGVGLVETQYF.

The chain combines TRBV28 with TRBJ1-5, with D unresolved. Germline CDR1 reads MDHEN; CDR2 reads SYDVKM. V lost 1 base and J 3 bases, leaving 7 bases between the germline ends. This CDR3 has 14 amino acids. CDR3 loop: CASSLFAANQPQHF. In nucleotides, the CDR3 is TGTGCCAGCAGTTTATTCGCCGCCAATCAGCCCCAGCATTTT.

The V call is TRBV10-3, the J call TRBJ1-5; D remains ambiguous. The CDR3 totals 13 residues. Germline V CDR1 and CDR2: ENHRY, SYGVKD. V was pared by 11 bases and J by 2 bases, with 13 bases between. In nucleotides, the CDR3 is TGTGCCTCCCAAGCCGATGGCAATCAGCCCCAGCATTTT. Translated, it gives CASQADGNQPQHF.

The chain links TRBV6-6 to TRBJ1-2; TRBD1 matches at 7 bases. This CDR3 is built from 14 residues. Germline V gene data show CDR1 as MNHNY and CDR2 as SVGAGI (reference sequence). V shed 5 bases, J shed 5 bases, and the junction held 8 bases outside the gene matches. The CDR3 sequence: CASSPLGTEYGYTF. In DNA, the CDR3 is TGTGCCAGCAGTCCCCTTGGGACAGAGTATGGCTACACCTTC.

This chain links TRBV19 with TRBJ2-7, with D unresolved. Looked up from germline, CDR1 is LNHDA and CDR2 is SQIVND (reference sequence). V lost 3 bases and J lost 2, with 14 bases in between. The CDR3 totals 15 residues. This CDR3 is CASSILGRSPYEQYF. Here the CDR3 DNA reads TGTGCCAGTAGTATCTTGGGCCGGTCTCCCTACGAGCAGTACTTC.

The J gene is TRBJ1-2, the V gene TRBV29-1; no clear D gene. Germline V gives CDR1 SQVTM, CDR2 ANQGSEA. V was shortened by 4 bases and J by 5 bases, with 20 bases between the two germline ends. The CDR3 is 15 amino acids. The CDR3 sequence: CSVAPSEHSNYGYTF. The DNA for the CDR3 is TGCAGCGTTGCCCCCTCGGAGCACTCGAATTATGGCTACACCTTC. Together with reference TRBV29-1 and TRBJ1-2, the CDR3 gives the full variable domain: SAVISQKPSRDICQRGTSLTIQCQVDSQVTMMFWYRQQPGQSLTLIATANQGSEATYESGFVIDKFPISRPNLTFSTLTVSNMSPEDSSIYLCSVAPSEHSNYGYTFGSGTRLTVV.